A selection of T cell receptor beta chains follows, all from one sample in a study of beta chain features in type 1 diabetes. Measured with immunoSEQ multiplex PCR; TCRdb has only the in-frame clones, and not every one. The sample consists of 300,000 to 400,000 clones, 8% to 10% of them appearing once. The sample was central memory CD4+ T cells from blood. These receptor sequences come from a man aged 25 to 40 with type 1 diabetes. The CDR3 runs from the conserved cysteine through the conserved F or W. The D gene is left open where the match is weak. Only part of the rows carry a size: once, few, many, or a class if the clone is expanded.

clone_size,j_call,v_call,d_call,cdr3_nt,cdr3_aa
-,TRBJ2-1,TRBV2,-,TGTGCCAGCCTCCGTCTAGGCAATGAGCAGTTCTTC,CASLRLGNEQFF
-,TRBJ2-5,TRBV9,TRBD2,TGTGCCAGCAGCGTAGTGGGCGGGGAGGGAGAGACCCAGTACTTC,CASSVVGGEGETQYF
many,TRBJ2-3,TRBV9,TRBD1,TGTGCCAGCAGCGTAACGGACAGGTCATCCGGTGTAGCAGATACGCAGTATTTT,CASSVTDRSSGVADTQYF
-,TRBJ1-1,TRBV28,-,TGTGCCAGCACCGGGGCCGGGACTGAAGCTTTCTTT,CASTGAGTEAFF
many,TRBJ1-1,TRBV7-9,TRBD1,TGTGCCTGCCTGGGACAGGGGAACACTGAAGCTTTCTTT,CACLGQGNTEAFF
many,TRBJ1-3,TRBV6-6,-,TGTGCCAGCAGTCTGGGCTCTGGAAACACCATATATTTT,CASSLGSGNTIYF
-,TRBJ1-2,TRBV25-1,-,TGTGCCAGCAGTGAAGCTAGGGCTTATGGCTACACCTTC,CASSEARAYGYTF
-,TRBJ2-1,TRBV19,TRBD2,TGTGCCAGTAGTCCCGGACTAGCGGGAGGCTCTTACAATGAGCAGTTCTTC,CASSPGLAGGSYNEQFF
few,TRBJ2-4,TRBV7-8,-,TGTGCCAGCAGCTTACTTCGAGGAAACATTCAGTACTTC,CASSLLRGNIQYF
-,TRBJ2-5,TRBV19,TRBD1,TGTGCCAGTACCCGGACAGGGTTCGGTGAGACCCAGTACTTC,CASTRTGFGETQYF
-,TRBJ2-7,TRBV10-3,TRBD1,TGTGCCATCAGGCCGGGACAGGGGGCTCAGGAGCAGTACTTC,CAIRPGQGAQEQYF
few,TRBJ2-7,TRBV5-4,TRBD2,TGTGCCAGCAGCTCGGGACTAGCGGGATTCTCGGGGTACTTC,CASSSGLAGFSGYF
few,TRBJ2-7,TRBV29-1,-,TGCAGCGCAACGCACAGTGCCTACGAGCAGTACTTC,CSATHSAYEQYF
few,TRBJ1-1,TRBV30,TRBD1,TGTGCCAGCAGCATCCTACAGGGGGAGGTCACTGAAGCTTTCTTT,CASSILQGEVTEAFF
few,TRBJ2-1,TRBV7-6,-,TGTGCCAGCAGCTGGACCTCGACTGTTAACAATGAGCAGTTCTTC,CASSWTSTVNNEQFF
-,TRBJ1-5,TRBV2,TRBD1,TGTGCCACCAGGGGACAGGGGGCCGGACAGCCCCAGCATTTT,CATRGQGAGQPQHF
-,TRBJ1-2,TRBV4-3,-,TGCGCCAGCAGCCAACGTCTGCCAGGACTTTCCAACTATGGCTACACCTTC,CASSQRLPGLSNYGYTF